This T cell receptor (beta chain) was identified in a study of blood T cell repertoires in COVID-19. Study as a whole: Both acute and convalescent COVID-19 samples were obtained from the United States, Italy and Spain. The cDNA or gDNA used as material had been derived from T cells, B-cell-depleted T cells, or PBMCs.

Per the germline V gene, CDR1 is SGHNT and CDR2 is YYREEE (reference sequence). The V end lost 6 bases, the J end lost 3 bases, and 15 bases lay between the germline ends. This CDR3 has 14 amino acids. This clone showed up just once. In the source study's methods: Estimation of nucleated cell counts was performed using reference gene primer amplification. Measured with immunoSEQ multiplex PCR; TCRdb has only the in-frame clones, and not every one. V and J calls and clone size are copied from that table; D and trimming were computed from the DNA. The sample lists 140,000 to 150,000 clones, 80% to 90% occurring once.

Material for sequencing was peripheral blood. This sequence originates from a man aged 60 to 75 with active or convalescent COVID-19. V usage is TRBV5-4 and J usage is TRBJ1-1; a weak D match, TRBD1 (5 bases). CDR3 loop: CASTLQGAYTEAFF. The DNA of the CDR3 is TGTGCCAGCACCTTACAAGGGGCTTACACTGAAGCTTTCTTT.